The present T cell receptor (beta chain) was sequenced within a study of shared clonotypes between healthy human individuals. This CDR3 has 13 amino acids. Trimming pared 2 bases from V and 6 bases from J, leaving 8 bases between. The germline V gene has CDR1 SGHTA and CDR2 FQGTGA. The assay was immunoSEQ multiplex PCR, and TCRdb's table has in-frame clones only and misses some. The sample has under 600,000 clones, roughly 79% seen once. The V and J genes are TRBV7-3 and TRBJ2-1; D remains unclear. The sequenced sample consisted of PBMCs. This TCR was recovered from a middle-aged woman in good health. Some clones in this sample may be carry-over from other donors' samples. The CDR3 spells CASSLAYVNEQFF. The CDR3 region has the DNA TGTGCCAGCAGCTTAGCCTACGTCAATGAGCAGTTCTTC.